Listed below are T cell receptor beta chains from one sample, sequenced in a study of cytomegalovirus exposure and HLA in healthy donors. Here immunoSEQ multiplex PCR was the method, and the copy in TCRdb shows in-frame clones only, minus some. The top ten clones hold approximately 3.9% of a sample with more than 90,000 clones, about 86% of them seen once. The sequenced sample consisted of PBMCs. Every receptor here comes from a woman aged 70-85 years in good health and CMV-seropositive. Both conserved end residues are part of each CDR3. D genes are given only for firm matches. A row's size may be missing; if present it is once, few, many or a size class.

CACEGQGQEKLFF	TGTGCCTGTGAGGGACAGGGTCAGGAAAAACTGTTTTTT	TRBV30	TRBJ1-4	13	NA	TRBD1
CASSLMDRGRSEQYF	TGTGCCAGCAGTTTGATGGACAGGGGGCGAAGTGAGCAGTACTTC	TRBV28	TRBJ2-7	15	NA	TRBD1
CAWRLAGGGETQYF	TGTGCCTGGCGACTAGCGGGAGGCGGGGAGACCCAGTACTTC	TRBV30	TRBJ2-5	14	NA	TRBD2
CASSLRDRGRGGYTF	TGTGCCAGCAGTTTAAGGGACAGGGGGCGCGGGGGCTACACCTTC	TRBV28	TRBJ1-2	15	NA	TRBD1
CASSWGWIAGGETQYF	TGTGCCAGTAGTTGGGGGTGGATAGCGGGAGGAGAGACCCAGTACTTC	TRBV19	TRBJ2-5	16	NA	TRBD2
CASSIGGNQETQYF	TGTGCCAGTAGTATTGGGGGCAATCAAGAGACCCAGTACTTC	TRBV19	TRBJ2-5	14	once	NA
CASSLLGLADTDTQYF	TGCGCCAGCAGCCTCCTCGGACTAGCGGACACAGATACGCAGTATTTT	TRBV5-1	TRBJ2-3	16	NA	TRBD2
CASSPTGGTEAFF	TGTGCCAGCAGTCCTACGGGGGGCACTGAAGCTTTCTTT	TRBV27	TRBJ1-1	13	NA	NA
CAWSDFTRVANEKLFF	TGTGCCTGGAGTGACTTTACCAGGGTAGCTAATGAAAAACTGTTTTTT	TRBV30	TRBJ1-4	16	NA	NA
CASSFQGTYNEQFF	TGTGCCAGCAGTTTCCAGGGAACATACAATGAGCAGTTCTTC	TRBV27	TRBJ2-1	14	few	NA
CASSPPGTDDNEQFF	TGTGCCAGCAGCCCCCCTGGGACAGACGACAATGAGCAGTTCTTC	TRBV7-9	TRBJ2-1	15	NA	TRBD1
CASSGSRGLNTEAFF	TGTGCCAGCAGCGGTTCCAGGGGTTTAAACACTGAAGCTTTCTTT	TRBV5-4	TRBJ1-1	15	NA	NA
CASSQTDSQQYF	TGTGCCAGCAGCCAAACGGACAGTCAGCAGTACTTC	TRBV14	TRBJ2-7	12	once	NA
CASSYPGQGGETQYF	TGTGCCAGCAGCTACCCGGGACAAGGGGGAGAGACCCAGTACTTC	TRBV7-2	TRBJ2-5	15	few	NA
CASSGFRGSTEAFF	TGTGCCAGCAGTGGGTTCAGGGGGTCCACTGAAGCTTTCTTT	TRBV6-5	TRBJ1-1	14	NA	TRBD1
CASSLGWASSYEQYF	TGTGCCAGCAGCTTGGGATGGGCCTCATCCTACGAGCAGTACTTC	TRBV5-6	TRBJ2-7	15	NA	NA
CAWSPLGGPGNTIYF	TGTGCCTGGAGTCCTCTAGGGGGACCTGGAAACACCATATATTTT	TRBV30	TRBJ1-3	15	NA	NA
CASSLGGATQETQYF	TGTGCCAGCAGCTTAGGCGGGGCTACTCAAGAGACCCAGTACTTC	TRBV7-2	TRBJ2-5	15	NA	NA
CASSTPVGVDTQYF	TGTGCCAGCAGTACCCCGGTCGGAGTGGATACGCAGTATTTT	TRBV28	TRBJ2-3	14	once	NA
CASSLTGTGLSGANVLTF	TGTGCCAGCAGCTTAACTGGGACAGGGTTGTCCGGGGCCAACGTCCTGACTTTC	TRBV7-8	TRBJ2-6	18	NA	TRBD1
CASSVEEWGPYEQYF	TGTGCCAGCAGCGTAGAAGAATGGGGGCCCTACGAGCAGTACTTC	TRBV9	TRBJ2-7	15	once	NA
CASSAGSVRLGYTF	TGTGCCAGCAGCGCAGGGTCCGTCCGCTTGGGCTACACCTTC	TRBV6-1	TRBJ1-2	14	NA	NA
CASSIGPGYIQYF	TGTGCCAGTAGTATAGGTCCAGGGTACATTCAGTACTTC	TRBV19	TRBJ2-4	13	NA	NA
CASSLPHREHEQYF	TGTGCCAGCAGTTTACCCCACAGGGAACACGAGCAGTACTTC	TRBV28	TRBJ2-7	14	NA	NA
CASSLRGSGSENEQFF	TGTGCCAGCAGCTTAAGAGGTAGCGGGAGTGAGAATGAGCAGTTCTTC	TRBV7-3	TRBJ2-1	16	NA	TRBD2
CASSSAGGAGQPQHF	TGTGCCAGCAGTTCCGCAGGGGGCGCGGGTCAGCCCCAGCATTTT	TRBV6-5	TRBJ1-5	15	NA	TRBD1
CASSRREGRTDTQYF	TGTGCCAGCAGCCGACGGGAGGGCCGGACAGATACGCAGTATTTT	TRBV7-2	TRBJ2-3	15	once	TRBD2
CASRPDLVETQYF	TGTGCCAGCAGACCAGATCTCGTAGAGACCCAGTACTTC	TRBV7-2	TRBJ2-5	13	NA	NA
CSVTGDYGYTF	TGCAGCGTTACAGGGGACTATGGCTACACCTTC	TRBV29-1	TRBJ1-2	11	once	TRBD1
CASSQMLGGGHYNEQFF	TGCGCCAGCAGCCAAATGTTGGGGGGGGGACATTACAATGAGCAGTTCTTC	TRBV4-3	TRBJ2-1	17	NA	NA
CASSLWSGTSVHEQYF	TGTGCCAGCAGCTTATGGAGCGGGACTAGCGTCCACGAGCAGTACTTC	TRBV27	TRBJ2-7	16	NA	TRBD2
CASGQGRGTEAFF	TGTGCCAGCGGACAGGGTCGCGGCACTGAAGCTTTCTTT	TRBV27	TRBJ1-1	13	NA	TRBD1
CASTGLAGITDTQYF	TGTGCCAGCACCGGACTAGCGGGAATCACAGATACGCAGTATTTT	TRBV25-1	TRBJ2-3	15	NA	TRBD2
CASSEPGFGRANVLTF	TGTGCCAGCAGCGAGCCAGGGTTTGGGAGGGCCAACGTCCTGACTTTC	TRBV5-4	TRBJ2-6	16	NA	NA
CASSGLAGAEQYF	TGTGCCAGCAGTGGGCTAGCGGGAGCCGAGCAGTACTTC	TRBV6-1	TRBJ2-7	13	NA	TRBD2
CASSLGGVVSDTQYF	TGTGCCAGCAGCTTAGGGGGAGTGGTATCAGATACGCAGTATTTT	TRBV7-2	TRBJ2-3	15	NA	NA
CASSLARLAGGMNTGELFF	TGTGCCAGCAGCTTAGCGAGGCTAGCGGGAGGAATGAACACCGGGGAGCTGTTTTTT	TRBV7-8	TRBJ2-2	19	NA	TRBD2
CASSIQVSYEQYF	TGTGCCAGTAGTATCCAAGTGTCCTACGAGCAGTACTTC	TRBV19	TRBJ2-7	13	few	NA
CASRLAGPTQETQYF	TGCGCCAGCAGACTAGCGGGGCCAACTCAAGAGACCCAGTACTTC	TRBV5-1	TRBJ2-5	15	once	TRBD2
CASSLSGAGGGNQPQHF	TGTGCCAGCAGTTTATCGGGCGCGGGGGGTGGCAATCAGCCCCAGCATTTT	TRBV27	TRBJ1-5	17	once	NA
CASSRTGGSYEQYF	TGTGCCAGCAGCCGGACGGGGGGCTCCTACGAGCAGTACTTC	TRBV2	TRBJ2-7	14	NA	TRBD2
CASSHPPSGSWPDTQYF	TGTGCCAGCAGCCACCCACCTAGTGGGTCTTGGCCAGATACGCAGTATTTT	TRBV14	TRBJ2-3	17	NA	NA
CASAPRGNYGYTF	TGTGCCAGCGCCCCGAGGGGGAACTATGGCTACACCTTC	TRBV7-2	TRBJ1-2	13	NA	NA
CASSEEGTLHNEQFF	TGTGCCAGCAGTGAAGAGGGGACTCTCCACAATGAGCAGTTCTTC	TRBV2	TRBJ2-1	15	NA	NA